The T cell receptor beta chain under discussion was sequenced for a study of OX40 agonist ivuxolimab in advanced cancers. Background on the whole study: Ivuxolimab was a fully human IgG2 agonistic monoclonal antibody targeting the costimulatory receptor OX40 (CD134). Intravenous ivuxolimab was administered to patients every 2 weeks at six dose levels: 0.01, 0.1, 0.3, 1.5, 3 and 10 mg/kg. Among the roughly 54 dose-escalation patients, approximately 20 had hepatocellular carcinoma, 15 or so melanoma, 9 renal cell carcinoma and 9 head and neck cancer. A male proportion of 82.7% and a mean age of 60 years, ranging from 23 to 79, were recorded for the dose-escalation cohort. Prior anti-PD-1, anti-PD-L1 or anti-CTLA-4 therapy was permitted, and checkpoint inhibitors had been received by 30% to 40% of dose-escalation patients. Partial responses were achieved by three dose-escalation patients, of whom one had hepatocellular carcinoma and two had cutaneous melanoma. Peripheral TCRbeta sequencing was intended to test whether TCR sequence diversity was altered and clonal T-cell expansion was caused by ivuxolimab. The monotherapy dose-escalation portion (N ≈ 52 patients) of the phase I ivuxolimab trial is reported in the paper. General findings and caveats noted by the study authors: After ivuxolimab, expanded clones were on average more numerous among CD8+ T cells than among CD4+ T cells. Partial responders in the 0.1-3.0 mg/kg groups had among the lowest normalized peripheral clonal expansion, especially among CD8+ T cells. At doses of 0.1 to 3.0 mg/kg, clonal expansion of both CD4+ and CD8+ blood T cells was observed from baseline to week 6. Which antigens the clonally expanded peripheral T cells were specific for was not determined. Low levels of normalized T-cell clonal expansion were also seen in some patients who did not respond.

As for this clone: The specificity of this receptor is unknown. Per-base qualities were not stored, and no clone one base away is much larger.

Per the germline V gene, SGHRS is the CDR1 and YFSETQ is the CDR2. Inclusive of the bounding cysteine and phenylalanine, the CDR3 is 14 residues long. Only the CDR3 region is kept as DNA, spanning 42 bases read in frame from base 1. The junction carries 13 bases between V and J, which are trimmed by 4 bases and 4 bases respectively. The trial excluded patients who had a history of autoimmune disease or were on systemic immunosuppression. Peripheral blood for TCR sequencing was collected from all dose cohorts at baseline, on cycle 4 day 1, and on cycle 7 day 1. Samples were obtained from an open-label, multicenter, first-in-human phase I dose-escalation trial of ivuxolimab. The trial enrolled adults with locally advanced or metastatic head and neck squamous cell, hepatocellular, melanoma or renal cell carcinoma. Before TCR sequencing, CD4+ and CD8+ T cells were separately sorted from peripheral blood.

Genomic DNA was isolated from the sorted cells so that the TCRbeta CDR3 region could be sequenced. TCRbeta CDR3 regions were sequenced using the immunoSEQ Assay. TCRdb carries this immuneACCESS record with in-frame sequences only. Its versions omit some clonotypes, under half of them owing to an unresolved V gene in the studies checked, with the rest unexplained. This sample holds some 49,000 clones; 85% were observed only once. Roughly 22% of the sample comes from the top ten. Sequenced here: CD4+ or CD8+ T cells sorted from blood, sampled in a trial of the OX40 agonist ivuxolimab. The origin of this receptor is an adult with an advanced solid tumor such as melanoma, head and neck, liver or kidney cancer. The rearranged segments are TRBV5-1 and TRBJ2-3; the D segment may tentatively be TRBD1 or TRBD2, each giving 5 matched bases. The DNA is TGCGCCAGCAGCCCTTGGGACGGGGCAGATACGCAGTATTTT. The resulting protein is CASSPWDGADTQYF.